This TCR beta chain was sequenced for a study of T-cell memory formation after mild COVID-19 (dated by TCRdb to the early 2020s). Study-level background: Most TCR sequence clusters were specific to one of the two donors. Longitudinal TCRalpha and TCRbeta repertoire sequencing tracked T-cell clones expanding and contracting after mild COVID-19 in a couple of donors. The cohort was made up of two young adult volunteers, one female and one male, who were previously healthy. Points the paper makes about the study in general: Some responding clones were detected in pre-infection memory, suggesting pre-existing cross-reactive memory T cells joined the SARS-CoV-2 response. Whether the second-wave clones peaking on day 37 were SARS-CoV-2 specific was not confirmed. Only two mild cases were covered by the study, and larger cohorts that include severe cases with pre-infection samples were considered necessary. Contracting CD4+ clones were located mainly in the CM and EM memory subsets, whereas CD8+ clones were found to be enriched in EMRA. Balanced CD4/CD8 phenotypes were observed for clones contracting from day 15 to 85, whereas a bias towards CD4+ was observed for a second wave of clones expanding from day 15 to 37.

Ficoll-Paque density gradient centrifugation was the method used to isolate PBMCs. TCRdb shows the sequencer as Illumina NovaSeq 6000. Using 5'RACE with constant-segment primers, TCRalpha and TCRbeta cDNA libraries were constructed, with sample barcodes and unique molecular identifiers added in the process. Trizol reagent was used to extract RNA from every sample. Libraries were amplified in two PCR steps, with a second sample barcode and Illumina TruSeq adapters added in the second step. Sequencing of the libraries was done on an Illumina NovaSeq, producing 2 x 150 bp paired-end reads. The study's own analysis went as follows. With migec v1.2.7, reads were demultiplexed and then collapsed into UMI-guided consensus sequences. Using mixcr v2.1.11, the UMI consensuses were aligned to TRA and TRB V and J templates and assembled into clonotypes. Expanded or contracted clonotypes were those called significant by both edgeR and NoisET, with noise models trained on biological replicates. For edgeR calls, the thresholds were a false discovery rate-adjusted p below 0.01 and a log2 fold-change of 1. As an exploratory analysis of dynamics, max-normalized trajectories of the 1000 most abundant clonotypes were examined by PCA with hierarchical clustering. Separately sequenced CD4+ and CD8+ repertoires were used to assign the CD4 or CD8 phenotype of responding clones. Clones were called with MiXCR by TCRdb after fastp trimmed the public reads at Q25, and only in-frame beta chains were retained. Rows are combined by CDR3 protein, so each entry shows the most common genes and DNA. TCRdb's processing, not the study's, gives the V and J calls here. For this sample the table gives about 110,000 distinct CDR3 sequences, of which about 15% were detected only once. The ten biggest clones cover roughly 31% of the sample.

The CDR3 runs 13 amino acids, cysteine and phenylalanine included. Only the CDR3 portion is preserved as DNA: 39 bases, with reading frame beginning at the first base. Trimming removed 6 bases from V and 8 bases from J, leaving 17 bases between the germline ends. CDR1 SQVTM and CDR2 ANQGSEA are derived from the germline V gene. This clonotype has just a few counts. The antigen it recognizes is unknown. There are no base qualities to consult, and no much larger clone falls within one base. Here the chain combines TRBV29-1 and TRBJ2-1; a confident D gene designation cannot be given. The source is an adult woman who had mild COVID-19 (a few samples of this study predate the infection). The sample titles of this study are shuffled in the database, so cell type and time point are left out; the donor was told from shared clones. What was sequenced was PBMCs or a T cell subset sorted from them (not recorded which). The DNA sequence is given as TGCAGCGTAGCTGGCGGCCCTAAGTATGAGCAGTTCTTC. It codes for CSVAGGPKYEQFF.